The rows below give T cell receptor beta chains drawn from one sample of a study of memory CD4+ T cells and cytomegalovirus serostatus. Sequencing used immunoSEQ multiplex PCR; TCRdb keeps in-frame clones, though not all of them. Here the sample spans under 75,000 clones, around 80% being singletons. Sequencing was done on a sample of memory CD4+ T cells from blood. The receptor source for this set is an adult in good health and CMV-seronegative. Some clones in this sample may be carry-over from other donors' samples. Both conserved end residues are part of each CDR3. The D gene is left open where the match is weak. The size entry is marked missing in some rows and otherwise reads once, few, many or a size class.

>few|TRBJ2-1|TRBD2|TRBV18
TGTGCCAGCTCACCACTCACTAGCGGAAGCTCCTACAATGAGCAGTTCTTC
CASSPLTSGSSYNEQFF
>.|TRBJ2-1|TRBD2|TRBV19
TGTGCCAGTAGCATAGCGGGCTTTCGCCTCAATGAGCAGTTCTTC
CASSIAGFRLNEQFF
>.|TRBJ2-7|TRBD2|TRBV19
TGTGCCAGTACGGGAGGTGGGGAGACCTACGAGCAGTACTTC
CASTGGGETYEQYF
>.|TRBJ2-4|.|TRBV7-3
TGTGCCAGCAGCCCCTTCAGCCTAGCCAAAAACATTCAGTACTTC
CASSPFSLAKNIQYF
>.|TRBJ1-5|TRBD1|TRBV7-2
TGTGCCAGCAGCGCAAACAGGGGAGGCAATCAGCCCCAGCATTTT
CASSANRGGNQPQHF
>.|TRBJ2-1|.|TRBV27
TGTGCCAGCAGAAACTTCGTGCAGGGATCTGAGCAGTTCTTC
CASRNFVQGSEQFF
>.|TRBJ1-2|TRBD1|TRBV28
TGTGCCAGCAGCCGACAGGGGGACAACTATGGCTACACCTTC
CASSRQGDNYGYTF
>.|TRBJ2-3|TRBD2|TRBV7-3
TGTGCCAGCAGCGGGGGACTAGCGGGAGGGACAGATACGCAGTATTTT
CASSGGLAGGTDTQYF
>.|TRBJ1-5|.|TRBV4-1
TGCGCCAGCAGCCACCCCGGGACGAAACAGCCCCAGCATTTT
CASSHPGTKQPQHF
>.|TRBJ2-5|.|TRBV7-2
TGTGCCAGCAGCACCCGTTTAGGCAGATGGGAGACCCAGTACTTC
CASSTRLGRWETQYF
>.|TRBJ2-1|TRBD1|TRBV4-3
TGCGCCAGCAGCCCGACAGGGCTCAGCTCCTACAATGAGCAGTTCTTC
CASSPTGLSSYNEQFF
>.|TRBJ1-4|TRBD1|TRBV7-9
TGTGCCAGCAGCTTAGGGACAGGGGGTGAAAAACTGTTTTTT
CASSLGTGGEKLFF
>.|TRBJ2-7|TRBD1|TRBV6-5
TGTGCCAGCAGTACCCGGGACAGGGCGGGAGAGCAGTACTTC
CASSTRDRAGEQYF
>.|TRBJ1-2|TRBD1|TRBV6-5
TGTGCCAGCAGTTTGGGACAGGGGGCGCACGTTGGCTACACCTTC
CASSLGQGAHVGYTF
>.|TRBJ2-5|TRBD1|TRBV27
TGTGCCAGCAGTTGGGGGACAGGGGGACACCAAGAGACCCAGTACTTC
CASSWGTGGHQETQYF
>.|TRBJ1-1|TRBD1|TRBV11-3
TGTGCCAGCAGCTTAGGACAGGGCGCTGAAGCTTTCTTT
CASSLGQGAEAFF
>.|TRBJ2-7|.|TRBV4-3
TGCGCCAGCAGCCAAGTAGTAGCCTCCTCGTACGAGCAGTACTTC
CASSQVVASSYEQYF
>.|TRBJ1-3|.|TRBV5-1
TGCGCCAGCAGCTTGGCAGGATATGGAAACACCATATATTTT
CASSLAGYGNTIYF
>.|TRBJ1-1|.|TRBV5-1
TGCGCCAGCAGAGACCTACGGGGACCTGAAGCTTTCTTT
CASRDLRGPEAFF
>.|TRBJ2-3|.|TRBV7-8
TGTGCCAGCAGCTCCGGGCGAGGTGGGAGCACAGATACGCAGTATTTT
CASSSGRGGSTDTQYF
>once|TRBJ2-7|.|TRBV16
TGTGCCAGCAGCCGCACAGGAGCGACCGAGCAGTACTTC
CASSRTGATEQYF
>.|TRBJ2-5|.|TRBV11-2
TGTGCCAGCAGCCCAGGGACTCCCCTAGAGACCCAGTACTTC
CASSPGTPLETQYF
>.|TRBJ2-1|.|TRBV4-2
TGTGCCAGCAGCCCCGGGGGCGGGAGAATAGATAATGAGCAGTTCTTC
CASSPGGGRIDNEQFF
>.|TRBJ2-7|.|TRBV6-1
TGTGCCAGCAGTGCCCCAGGGTACGAGCAGTACTTC
CASSAPGYEQYF
>.|TRBJ1-5|TRBD1|TRBV28
TGTGCCAGCAGTCCCGCCCCGGGACAGGGGGAAGATCAGCCCCAGCATTTT
CASSPAPGQGEDQPQHF
>.|TRBJ2-1|.|TRBV11-2
TGTGCCAGCAGCATTGGGGCACTGAGCTATGAGCAGTTCTTC
CASSIGALSYEQFF
>.|TRBJ2-1|TRBD1|TRBV7-2
TGTGCCAGCAGCTTAGTTGGCAGACAGGGGTACAATGAGCAGTTCTTC
CASSLVGRQGYNEQFF
>.|TRBJ2-5|.|TRBV7-2
TGTGCCAGCAGCTTCGTGGGTGGGCAAGAGACCCAGTACTTC
CASSFVGGQETQYF
>.|TRBJ1-5|.|TRBV7-2
TGTGCCAGCAGCTTAGGGGGATATCAGCCCCAGCATTTT
CASSLGGYQPQHF
>.|TRBJ1-4|.|TRBV30
TGTGCCTGGAGCGCGATGCAGGAAAAACTGTTTTTT
CAWSAMQEKLFF
>.|TRBJ2-7|TRBD2|TRBV7-8
TGTGCCAGCAGCTTCAGCGGGAATACATACGAGCAGTACTTC
CASSFSGNTYEQYF
>.|TRBJ1-2|TRBD1|TRBV2
TGTGCCAGCAGTGAGTCCACAGGGGCCGGGGATGGCTACACCTTC
CASSESTGAGDGYTF
>.|TRBJ2-1|.|TRBV5-1
TGCGCCAGCAGCTTGCGCGGGGATGCGTTCAATGAGCAGTTCTTC
CASSLRGDAFNEQFF
>.|TRBJ2-7|TRBD2|TRBV19
TGTGCCAGTAGTATAGAGGGAGGGAAGACAATAACCTACGAGCAGTACTTC
CASSIEGGKTITYEQYF
>.|TRBJ1-2|TRBD1|TRBV6-1
TGTGCCAGCAGTGGAGGACAGGGTACCTATGGCTACACCTTC
CASSGGQGTYGYTF
>.|TRBJ2-7|TRBD1|TRBV7-2
TGTGCCAGCAGCTGGGGACAGGGGTACTACGAGCAGTACTTC
CASSWGQGYYEQYF
>once|TRBJ2-5|.|TRBV6-5
TGTGCCAGCAGTTATAGCAGGGGCGGCCAAGAGACCCAGTACTTC
CASSYSRGGQETQYF
>.|TRBJ1-2|.|TRBV15
TGTGCCACCAGCAGAGAGGGGGTTCGCGGCTACACCTTC
CATSREGVRGYTF
>.|TRBJ2-6|.|TRBV4-1
TGCGCCAGCAGCCAAGGAATAGGGAGGACTGGGGCCAACGTCCTGACTTTC
CASSQGIGRTGANVLTF
>few|TRBJ1-2|.|TRBV6-1
TGTGCCAGCCTACAGAGCCCGAACTATGGCTACACCTTC
CASLQSPNYGYTF
>once|TRBJ1-4|.|TRBV5-1
TGCGCCAGCAGCTTGGACAGGTCTAAACTGTTTTTT
CASSLDRSKLFF
>.|TRBJ1-2|TRBD1|TRBV5-1
TGCGCCAGCAGCACGGGACAGGGGGCTGGCTATGGCTACACCTTC
CASSTGQGAGYGYTF
>.|TRBJ1-1|.|TRBV6-5
TGTGCCAGCAGTTACGTGATGGGAGGGCATAACACTGAAGCTTTCTTT
CASSYVMGGHNTEAFF
>.|TRBJ2-2|.|TRBV5-4
TGTGCCAGCAGCACCGGACTTTATGACACCGGGGAGCTGTTTTTT
CASSTGLYDTGELFF
>.|TRBJ2-6|.|TRBV30
TGTGCCGGGCCAAGCCACGCTGTCTCTGGGGCCAACGTCCTGACTTTC
CAGPSHAVSGANVLTF
>.|TRBJ1-2|.|TRBV7-2
TGTGCCAGCAGCTTAGCGGGGGGCGATTACTATGGCTACACCTTC
CASSLAGGDYYGYTF
>.|TRBJ1-1|.|TRBV28
TGTGCCAGCATCCCCCCCGGGCGGGGAGGTACCACTGAAGCTTTCTTT
CASIPPGRGGTTEAFF
>.|TRBJ1-1|.|TRBV7-9
TGTGCCAGCAGCTTATCCCTACGGGGCGTGGGGACGAACACTGAAGCTTTCTTT
CASSLSLRGVGTNTEAFF
>.|TRBJ2-1|TRBD2|TRBV4-2
TGTGCCAGCAGCCAAGATTGGGCTAGCGGGAGGGCCGGCAATGAGCAGTTCTTC
CASSQDWASGRAGNEQFF
>.|TRBJ2-5|TRBD2|TRBV11-2
TGTGCCAGCAGCTCCCCGGGAGGGTGGGAGACCCAGTACTTC
CASSSPGGWETQYF
>.|TRBJ2-7|.|TRBV14
TGTGCCAGCAGCCTCGGATTACATCCTGGTGTAGACGAGCAGTACTTC
CASSLGLHPGVDEQYF
>.|TRBJ1-3|TRBD1|TRBV7-2
TGTGCCAGCAGCCAGACAGGGATGGGAAACACCATATATTTT
CASSQTGMGNTIYF
>.|TRBJ2-7|.|TRBV6-1
TGTGCCAGCAGTGAGGGGGCAGGGGTCTACGAGCAGTACTTC
CASSEGAGVYEQYF
>.|TRBJ2-5|TRBD2|TRBV4-2
TGTGCCAGCAGCAAAGTAGGAGCGGGGCAAGAGACCCAGTACTTC
CASSKVGAGQETQYF
>.|TRBJ1-1|.|TRBV29-1
TGCAGCGTACTCCTGAGTGGGGCGGACACTGAAGCTTTCTTT
CSVLLSGADTEAFF
>.|TRBJ2-1|TRBD2|TRBV7-2
TGTGCCAGCAGCTTATGGGGCGGGGGGGCCGGTAATGAGCAGTTCTTC
CASSLWGGGAGNEQFF
>.|TRBJ2-5|.|TRBV30
TGTGCCTGGAGTGAGCGGGAGACCCAGTACTTC
CAWSERETQYF
>once|TRBJ2-7|.|TRBV13
TGTGCCAGCAGACGATACAGGGTTTTGGGCGAGCAGTACTTC
CASRRYRVLGEQYF
>.|TRBJ2-7|.|TRBV18
TGTGCCAGCTCACCCACCGGAACCTACGAGCAGTACTTC
CASSPTGTYEQYF
>.|TRBJ2-6|.|TRBV6-6
TGTGCCAGCAGCACCCGGACCTCTGGGGCCAACGTCCTGACTTTC
CASSTRTSGANVLTF